These 20 T cell receptor beta chains came from one sample sequenced in a study of T cell responses to AZD1222 COVID-19 vaccine. TCRdb's copy holds only in-frame clones and misses some; the assay was immunoSEQ multiplex PCR. In the table there are about 140,000 clones, about 92% of which are singletons. Sequences were derived from peripheral blood, sampled after recovery from COVID-19. These receptors were taken from an adult who had recovered from COVID-19.

J is TRBJ2-7 and V is TRBV20-1, with D possibly matching TRBD2 (5 bases). CDR3 size: 13 residues. The V gene lost 3 bases and the J gene lost 3 bases, with 12 bases spanning the gap. Germline V lookup: CDR1 DFQATT, CDR2 SNEGSKA (reference sequence). The DNA for the CDR3 is TGCAGTGCTAGTCTCACCGGGAACTACGAGCAGTACTTC. Amino acid sequence: CSASLTGNYEQYF.

This chain's CDR3 is CASSRHGLAGEHSYNEQFF. The DNA for the CDR3 is TGTGCCAGCAGCCGACACGGATTAGCGGGAGAACACTCCTACAATGAGCAGTTCTTC. The chain combines TRBV6-4 with TRBJ2-1, with TRBD2 matching over 9 bases. CDR3 length: 19 residues. The V gene end was trimmed by 6 bases and the J gene end by 0 bases; junction bases not matched to a gene: 15. Germline V gene lookup returns CDR1 MRHNA and CDR2 SNTAGT.

The chain employs TRBV5-1 and TRBJ2-1, with TRBD2 matching over 9 bases. Germline V gives CDR1 SGHRS, CDR2 YFSETQ. The CDR3 covers 15 residues. V dropped 3 bases and J dropped 4; count of bases not matched to a gene: 5. The CDR3 protein is CASSYSGRNYNEQFF. DNA of the CDR3: TGCGCCAGCAGCTATAGCGGGAGAAATTACAATGAGCAGTTCTTC.

V usage is TRBV5-6 and J usage is TRBJ2-7; a weak D match, TRBD2 (6 bases). Germline lookup yields CDR1 SGHDT and CDR2 YYEEEE. V was cut by 4 bases and J by 3 bases, with 11 bases left in between. This CDR3 has 13 residues. In DNA, the CDR3 is TGTGCCAGCAGCCCGGTCGGGGGCTACGAGCAGTACTTC. This sequence encodes CASSPVGGYEQYF.

V usage is TRBV24-1 and J usage is TRBJ2-7; D call uncertain. V was shortened by 3 bases and J by 4 bases, with 3 bases between the two germline ends. This CDR3 spans 11 amino acids. Germline assignment: CDR1 KGHDR and CDR2 SFDVKD. CDR3 protein: CATSDRYEQYF. Written as DNA, the CDR3 is TGTGCCACCAGTGATAGGTACGAGCAGTACTTC.

The CDR3 DNA sequence: TGTGCCAGCAGCAAAGCGGGGAGGGGCACTGAAGCTTTCTTT. This gives the protein CASSKAGRGTEAFF. The gene calls are TRBV3-1 (or the pseudogene TRBV3-2) and TRBJ1-1, with D possibly TRBD1 on 5 matching bases. This CDR3 contains 14 residues. Germline CDR1 is LGHDT and CDR2 is YNNKEL (reference sequence). Trimming removed 5 bases at V and 4 bases at J, with 14 bases between.

This sequence joins TRBV7-9 and TRBJ2-1; TRBD1 agrees at 7 bases. The CDR3 contains 14 residues. CDR1 is SEHNR, CDR2 FQNEAQ, per germline (reference sequence). V shed 5 bases, J shed 4 bases, and the junction held 5 bases outside the gene matches. The CDR3 is CASSLGQVYNEQFF. In DNA form, the CDR3 reads TGTGCCAGCAGCCTCGGACAGGTTTACAATGAGCAGTTCTTC.

The rearrangement joins TRBV11-2 to TRBJ2-7; 10 nucleotides line up with TRBD2. The CDR3 sequence is 17 residues long. Trimming cost V 2 bases and J 4 bases; bases outside gene matches: 11. Per the germline V gene, CDR1 is SGHAT and CDR2 is FQNNGV. This CDR3 is CASSLFPSGSAPYEQYF. The CDR3 DNA is TGTGCCAGCAGCTTATTCCCTAGCGGGAGTGCTCCTTACGAGCAGTACTTC. Based on the CDR3 plus reference TRBV11-2 and TRBJ2-7, the full variable domain is EAGVAQSPRYKIIEKRQSVAFWCNPISGHATLYWYQQILGQGPKLLIQFQNNGVVDDSQLPKDRFSAERLKGVDSTLKIQPAKLEDSAVYLCASSLFPSGSAPYEQYFGPGTRLTVT.

The CDR3 DNA follows: TGTGCCAGCGGCGGAAGATCCCGAGGGGGTGAGCAGTTCTTC. Protein: CASGGRSRGGEQFF. This chain uses TRBV2 with TRBJ2-1; possible D gene TRBD1, 6 bases. V was cut by 8 bases and J by 9 bases, with 20 bases left in between. Germline assignment: CDR1 SNHLY and CDR2 FYNNEI. The CDR3 has 14 residues.

V is TRBV5-5 and J is TRBJ1-3, with TRBD1 as a possible D gene (5 bases). Germline lookup yields CDR1 SGHKS and CDR2 YYEKEE (reference sequence). V was clipped by 5 bases and J by 0 bases, with 9 bases between them. The CDR3 loop spans 14 amino acids. The CDR3, as DNA: TGTGCCAGCAGACCTGGGGGCTCTGGAAACACCATATATTTT. Translation gives CASRPGGSGNTIYF.

The chain employs TRBV5-6 and TRBJ2-7; 9 nucleotides match TRBD1. Germline CDR1 SGHDT, CDR2 YYEEEE. CDR3 length: 14 amino acids. With 5 bases clipped from V and 3 bases from J, the junction kept 6 bases outside the gene matches. The DNA of the CDR3 is TGTGCCAGCAGTCGGGACAGGGTAGTCTACGAGCAGTACTTC. Its protein is CASSRDRVVYEQYF.

This chain joins TRBV5-4 and TRBJ2-3; 12 bases are shared with TRBD2. CDR1 SGHNT and CDR2 YYREEE come from the germline V gene (reference sequence). V lost 0 bases, J lost 3 bases, and 5 bases stayed unmatched. The CDR3 extends over 17 amino acids. For the CDR3, the DNA is TGTGCCAGCAGCTTGGGGAGACTAGCGGGAGCTACAGATACGCAGTATTTT. Encoded protein: CASSLGRLAGATDTQYF.

The chain's CDR3 is CASSLLPLDSAYNEQFF. The CDR3 DNA reads as TGTGCCAGCAGCTTATTACCCTTGGACAGTGCCTACAATGAGCAGTTCTTC. The chain links TRBV7-3 to TRBJ2-1, with D possibly being TRBD1 (6 bases). The CDR3 has 17 residues. CDR1 is SGHTA and CDR2 is FQGTGA in the germline V gene. Trimming cost V 2 bases and J 2 bases, with 16 bases left between them.

The gene calls are TRBV10-2 and TRBJ2-2, with D uncertain. The V gene lost 2 bases and the J gene lost 7 bases, with 17 bases spanning the gap. The CDR3 is 16 amino acids. Germline-derived CDR1 and CDR2 are WSHSY and SAAADI. The CDR3 loop reads CASSESQYGSNGELFF. The CDR3 DNA sequence: TGCGCCAGCAGTGAGAGTCAATACGGTAGTAACGGGGAGCTGTTTTTT.

This clone appeared once. The J gene is TRBJ2-3, the V gene TRBV3-1 (or the pseudogene TRBV3-2); 7 nucleotides agree with TRBD1. With 0 bases clipped from V and 5 bases from J, the junction kept 8 bases outside the gene matches. The CDR3 consists of 16 residues. Germline V gene lookup returns CDR1 LGHDT and CDR2 YNNKEL (reference sequence). This CDR3 reads CASSQDERGLEDTQYF. The CDR3 coding sequence is TGTGCCAGCAGCCAAGATGAAAGGGGGCTGGAAGATACGCAGTATTTT.

The V call is TRBV28, the J call TRBJ1-1; D is perhaps TRBD1 (6 bases). V lost 5 bases, J lost 3 bases, and 16 bases lay in between. CDR1 and CDR2 from the germline V gene are MDHEN and SYDVKM. This CDR3 has 15 residues. The chain's CDR3 is CASSPTGHVDTEAFF. Here the CDR3 DNA reads TGTGCCAGCAGTCCTACAGGGCACGTGGACACTGAAGCTTTCTTT.

The chain is built from TRBV2 and TRBJ2-4, with 11 nucleotides matching TRBD2. Germline CDR1 SNHLY, CDR2 FYNNEI. The length of the CDR3 is 14 residues. V lost 6 bases, J lost 6 bases, and 4 bases stayed unmatched. The CDR3 loop reads CASSGGTSGNIQYF. For the CDR3, the DNA is TGTGCCAGCAGCGGAGGGACTAGCGGAAACATTCAGTACTTC.

This chain links TRBV10-3 with TRBJ2-3; D is possibly TRBD1 (5 bases). Germline V gene lookup returns CDR1 ENHRY and CDR2 SYGVKD. The CDR3 is 17 residues long. V dropped 3 bases and J dropped 1 base, with 17 bases sitting between them. The CDR3 coding sequence is TGTGCCATCAGTGACCCCCGGCCCCCACAGGGCACAGATACGCAGTATTTT. Amino acids: CAISDPRPPQGTDTQYF.

In its sample, this clone was seen once. This chain uses TRBV19 with TRBJ1-6; D remains unclear. V was clipped by 2 bases and J by 5 bases, with 10 bases between them. The CDR3 length is 15 residues. The germline V gene encodes CDR1 LNHDA and CDR2 SQIVND (reference sequence). For the CDR3, the DNA is TGTGCCAGTAGTATAAAGCCGCCACATAATTCACCCCTCCACTTT. This gives the protein CASSIKPPHNSPLHF.

The V call is TRBV28, the J call TRBJ2-7; possibly TRBD2 for D (5 bases). V lost 6 bases and J 4 bases, leaving 19 bases between the germline ends. CDR3 size: 15 residues. Germline V gives CDR1 MDHEN, CDR2 SYDVKM. The CDR3: CASSARRRTHYEQYF. Here the CDR3 DNA reads TGTGCCAGCAGCGCCAGACGGAGGACCCATTACGAGCAGTACTTC.